One sample yielded the 9 T cell receptor beta chains listed below, sequenced in a study of metastatic and nonmetastatic thyroid tumors. With MiXCR, TCRdb called clones anew from the PCR reads. The sample lists tens of thousands of clones; approximately 18% were seen once. No treatment of any kind had been given to any patient before thyroid surgery. Sequenced: blood. The receptors stem from a male donor with papillary thyroid cancer or a benign thyroid nodule (not recorded which). Some clones in this sample may be carry-over from other donors' samples.

This clone was seen more than once but under ten times. One end of the junction is discordant with germline, which a read error may explain. The chain recombines TRBV27 with TRBJ2-5, with 7 bases fitting TRBD2. The CDR3 runs to 14 residues. The germline V gene has CDR1 MNHEY and CDR2 SMNVEV (reference sequence). Here the CDR3 DNA reads TGTGCCAGCATGCGGGACTACTCTCAAGATACCCAGTACTTC. Its protein is CASMRDYSQDTQYF.

This clone was observed a handful of times. The chain combines TRBV10-1 with TRBJ1-6; D remains unclear. The CDR3 has 13 amino acids. Per germline, CDR1 WNHNN and CDR2 SYGVQD (reference sequence). The V end was cut by 5 bases, the J end by 5 bases, with 7 bases between. In DNA, the CDR3 is TGCGCCAGCAGTTCCAGGAATAATTCACCCCTCCACTTT. It translates to CASSSRNNSPLHF.

This clone occurred a few times. The genes are TRBV6-1 and TRBJ1-2; no clear D. This CDR3 has 11 amino acids. The V end was cut by 7 bases, the J end by 7 bases, with 10 bases between. Germline V CDR1 and CDR2: MNHNS, SASEGT. The CDR3 region has the DNA TGTGCCAGCATGAGGGTTCTTGGCTACACCTTC. Translated: CASMRVLGYTF.

Concerning this clone itself: A much larger clone is a single base away; this may be a read error. The rearrangement joins TRBV29-1 to TRBJ2-5; the match to TRBD2 covers 7 bases. CDR1 SQVTM and CDR2 ANQGSEA come from the germline V gene. This CDR3 has 14 amino acids. In DNA form, the CDR3 reads TGCATCGTTCTACTAGCGCAGTACCAAGAGACCCAGTACTTC. Translating it yields CIVLLAQYQETQYF.

This clone occurred many times. The chain employs TRBV6-1 and TRBJ2-2; D is ambiguous. CDR3 length: 14 residues. The germline CDR1 and CDR2 sequences are MNHNS and SASEGT. The ends were cut back, 2 bases at V and 5 bases at J, with 9 bases in the middle. CDR3 coding DNA: TGTGCCAGCAGTGAATATACGGATACCGGGGAGCTGTTTTTT. It translates to CASSEYTDTGELFF.

This clone has a count of ten or more. J is TRBJ2-7 and V is TRBV2; TRBD2 aligns across 8 bases. CDR1 and CDR2 (germline): SNHLY, FYNNEI. The CDR3 covers 14 residues. V lost 3 bases and J lost 0; bases outside the gene matches: 1. The DNA of the CDR3 is TGTGCCAGCAGTGATCTAGCGGGCTCCTACGAGCAGTACTTC. This sequence encodes CASSDLAGSYEQYF.

The rearrangement joins TRBV11-1 to TRBJ2-7; 7 nucleotides match TRBD2. Losses at the gene ends were 0 bases for V and 2 bases for J; bases not matched to a gene: 10. Germline V gene lookup returns CDR1 SGHAT and CDR2 FQDESV (reference sequence). The CDR3 totals 17 residues. The CDR3 coding sequence is TGTGCCAGCAGCTTAGCGGGGGGGTTGAGACCTACCTACGAGCAGTACTTC. It yields the protein CASSLAGGLRPTYEQYF. The variable domain in full, with the rest retrieved from reference TRBV11-1 and TRBJ2-7, is EAEVAQSPRYKITEKSQAVAFWCDPISGHATLYWYRQILGQGPELLVQFQDESVVDDSQLPKDRFSAERLKGVDSTLKIQPAELGDSAMYLCASSLAGGLRPTYEQYFGPGTRLTVT.

The rearrangement links TRBV30 to TRBJ2-7; D is possibly TRBD2 (5 bases). The CDR3 has 12 residues. V was pared by 0 bases and J by 5 bases, with 8 bases between. The germline V gene encodes CDR1 GTSNPN and CDR2 SVGIG (reference sequence). The CDR3 sequence: CAWSVRRNEQYF. CDR3 DNA: TGTGCCTGGAGTGTACGGAGGAACGAGCAGTACTTC.

This clone was recorded at least ten times. The rearrangement joins TRBV20-1 to TRBJ1-1; no clear D. Trimming took 0 bases from V and 5 from J, leaving 7 bases between them. Germline V gene lookup returns CDR1 DFQATT and CDR2 SNEGSKA (reference sequence). CDR3 length: 12 amino acids. CDR3 nucleotides: TGCAGTGCTAGAGATTTGGGAACTGAAGCTTTCTTT. Protein: CSARDLGTEAFF.